A selection of T cell receptor beta chains follows, all from one sample in a study of blood T cells in healthy people across ages. Each CDR3 protein gets one entry after TCRdb re-called the 5' RACE reads with MiXCR. The table includes 1 million or so distinct CDR3 sequences, 35% to 50% detected once. The sample consisted of blood. All receptors derive from an older woman in good health. Each CDR3 is given with its conserved first and last residue.

V: TRBV12-5; J: TRBJ2-2; CDR3: CASSIQGNTGELFF
V: TRBV12-3/TRBV12-4; J: TRBJ1-6; CDR3: CASSPRRSSYNSPLHF
V: TRBV5-1; J: TRBJ2-7; CDR3: CASSFTGGLSYEQYF
V: TRBV4-1; J: TRBJ2-3; CDR3: CASSQDGGASGSEDTQYF
V: TRBV4-1; J: TRBJ2-4; CDR3: CASSLGEGNIQYF
V: TRBV6-2/TRBV6-3; J: TRBJ2-7; CDR3: CASSHDGGGYYEQYF
V: TRBV14; J: TRBJ2-1; CDR3: CASSPLMDRGRKFF
V: TRBV7-9; J: TRBJ2-7; CDR3: CASSPMGEQYF
V: TRBV29-1; J: TRBJ2-7; CDR3: CSVGSGRANEQYF
V: TRBV28; J: TRBJ1-2; CDR3: CASKTQGGGYTF
V: TRBV29-1; J: TRBJ2-3; CDR3: CSVSPDSWDTDTQYF
V: TRBV12-3/TRBV12-4; J: TRBJ2-5; CDR3: CASSPPGEYQETQYF
V: TRBV5-4; J: TRBJ2-1; CDR3: CASSLRAGVGNEQFF
V: TRBV7-8; J: TRBJ2-7; CDR3: CASSLESGLAGVPSYEQYF
V: TRBV28; J: TRBJ1-5; CDR3: CASTYRDRVSNQPQHF
V: TRBV2; J: TRBJ2-7; CDR3: CASSSAPGPENEQYF
V: TRBV6-1; J: TRBJ1-5; CDR3: CASRFGQPQHF
V: TRBV7-9; J: TRBJ2-3; CDR3: CASSLGTGGDQTDTQYF
V: TRBV24-1; J: TRBJ1-5; CDR3: CATSLPSKPQHF
V: TRBV20-1; J: TRBJ2-1; CDR3: CSASLTSGAYNEQFF
V: TRBV20-1; J: TRBJ2-7; CDR3: CSARDEGRAYEQYF
V: TRBV5-6; J: TRBJ2-1; CDR3: CASSLAWGEINEQFF
V: TRBV7-8; J: .; CDR3: CASSLGSSLNIQYF
V: TRBV20-1; J: TRBJ1-4; CDR3: CSASPGHSNEKLFF
V: TRBV20-1; J: TRBJ2-7; CDR3: CSARVEGTGYEQYF
V: TRBV5-5; J: TRBJ1-6; CDR3: CASSPGQGISPLHF
V: TRBV20-1; J: TRBJ2-3; CDR3: CSARGGLVTDTQYF
V: TRBV3-1; J: TRBJ2-7; CDR3: CASSLDPGGYEQYF
V: TRBV4-1; J: TRBJ2-2; CDR3: CASSQVVLAGVTGELFF
V: TRBV3-1; J: TRBJ2-1; CDR3: CASGAFDNEQFF
V: TRBV5-6; J: TRBJ1-5; CDR3: CASSFYRAGQPQHF
V: TRBV18; J: TRBJ1-2; CDR3: CASSPPGVIYGYTF
V: TRBV20-1; J: TRBJ2-7; CDR3: CSARAPSGQYEQYF
V: TRBV20-1; J: TRBJ1-1; CDR3: CSARDGGRGGTEAFF
V: TRBV12-3/TRBV12-4; J: TRBJ2-3; CDR3: CASKMSTDTQYF
V: TRBV29-1; J: TRBJ2-7; CDR3: CSVEFRGDRLYEQYF
V: TRBV7-8; J: TRBJ2-3; CDR3: CASSLGAGQGTDTQYF
V: TRBV7-6; J: .; CDR3: CASSSRTGINEQYF
V: TRBV2; J: TRBJ1-2; CDR3: CASSYQGVRGQGYTF
V: TRBV27; J: TRBJ2-3; CDR3: CASSLSRRGVYTDTQYF
V: TRBV20-1; J: TRBJ1-2; CDR3: CSAPGQGLHYGYTF
V: TRBV10-3; J: TRBJ1-5; CDR3: CAISESTGGGGQPQHF
V: TRBV12-3/TRBV12-4; J: .; CDR3: CASKGLDYEQYF
V: TRBV18; J: TRBJ2-5; CDR3: CASSPRQGEETQYF
V: TRBV24-1; J: TRBJ2-3; CDR3: CATSETRTSAMQYF
V: TRBV7-9; J: TRBJ2-1; CDR3: CASSLGQSKYNEQFF
V: TRBV2; J: TRBJ1-2; CDR3: CASRPPGQNYGYTF
V: TRBV7-2; J: TRBJ1-4; CDR3: CASSPHAGEKLFF
V: TRBV12-3/TRBV12-4; J: TRBJ2-5; CDR3: CASSYGLARPQYF
V: TRBV20-1; J: TRBJ2-7; CDR3: CSAPMGNEQYF
V: TRBV15; J: TRBJ2-7; CDR3: CATSNTYEQYF
V: TRBV9; J: TRBJ2-3; CDR3: CAGSVAWGLTDTQYF
V: TRBV3-1; J: TRBJ2-3; CDR3: CASSQGLTMRTDTQYF
V: TRBV28; J: TRBJ2-1; CDR3: CASSLSGGGLNEQFF
V: TRBV29-1; J: TRBJ2-5; CDR3: CSVGRKGETQYF
V: TRBV7-8; J: TRBJ2-5; CDR3: CASSSDRGRGETQYF
V: TRBV12-3/TRBV12-4; J: TRBJ2-7; CDR3: CASSPGTGGKDEQYF
V: TRBV6-5; J: TRBJ2-1; CDR3: CASRPTSTSYNEQFF